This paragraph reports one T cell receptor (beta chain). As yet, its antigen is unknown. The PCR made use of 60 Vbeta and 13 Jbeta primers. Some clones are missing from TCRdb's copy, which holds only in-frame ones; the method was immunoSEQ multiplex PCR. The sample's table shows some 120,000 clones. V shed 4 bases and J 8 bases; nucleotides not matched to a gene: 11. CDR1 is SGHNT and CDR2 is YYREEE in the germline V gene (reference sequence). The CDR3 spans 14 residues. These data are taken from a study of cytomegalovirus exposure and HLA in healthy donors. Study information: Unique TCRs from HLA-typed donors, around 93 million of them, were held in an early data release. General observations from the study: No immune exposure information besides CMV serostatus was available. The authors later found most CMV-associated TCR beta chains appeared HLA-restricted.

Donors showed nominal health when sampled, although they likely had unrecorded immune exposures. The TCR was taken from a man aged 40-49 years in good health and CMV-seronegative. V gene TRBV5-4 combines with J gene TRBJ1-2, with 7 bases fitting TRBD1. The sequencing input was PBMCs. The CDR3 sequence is CASSARGTLLGYTF. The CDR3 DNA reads TGTGCCAGCAGCGCCAGGGGGACTCTATTAGGCTACACCTTC.